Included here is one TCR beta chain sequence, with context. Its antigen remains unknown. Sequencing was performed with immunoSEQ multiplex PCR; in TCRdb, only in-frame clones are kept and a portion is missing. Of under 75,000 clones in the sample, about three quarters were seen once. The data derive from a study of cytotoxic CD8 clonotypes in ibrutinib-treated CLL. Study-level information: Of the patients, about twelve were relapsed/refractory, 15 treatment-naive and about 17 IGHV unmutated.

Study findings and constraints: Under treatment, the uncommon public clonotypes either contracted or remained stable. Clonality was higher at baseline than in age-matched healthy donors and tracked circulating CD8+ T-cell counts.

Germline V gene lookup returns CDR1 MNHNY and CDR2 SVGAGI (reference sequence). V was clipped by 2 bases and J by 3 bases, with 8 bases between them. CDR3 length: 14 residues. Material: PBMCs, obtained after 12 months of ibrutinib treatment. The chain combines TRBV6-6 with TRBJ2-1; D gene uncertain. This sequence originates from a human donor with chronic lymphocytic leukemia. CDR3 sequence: CASSYGVGYNEQFF. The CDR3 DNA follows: TGTGCCAGCAGTTACGGGGTGGGCTACAATGAGCAGTTCTTC.